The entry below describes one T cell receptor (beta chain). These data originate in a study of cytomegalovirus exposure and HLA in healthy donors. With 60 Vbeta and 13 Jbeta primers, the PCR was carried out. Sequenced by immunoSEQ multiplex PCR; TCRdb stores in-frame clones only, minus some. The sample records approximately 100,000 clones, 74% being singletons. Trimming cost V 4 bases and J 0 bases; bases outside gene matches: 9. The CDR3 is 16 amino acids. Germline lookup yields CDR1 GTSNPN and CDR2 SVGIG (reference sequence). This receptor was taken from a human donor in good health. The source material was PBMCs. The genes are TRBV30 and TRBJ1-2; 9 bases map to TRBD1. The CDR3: CAWTPGGTGTNYGYTF. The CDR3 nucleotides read TGTGCCTGGACACCGGGCGGGACAGGGACTAACTATGGCTACACCTTC.